The present T cell receptor beta chain was sequenced within a study of blood T cell repertoires in COVID-19. Overall study: The study counted Cohort 3 donors as recovered given two negative PCRs, clearance, or symptom resolution.

Original processing notes: Estimation of nucleated cell counts was performed using reference gene primer amplification. Assay: immunoSEQ multiplex PCR; the TCRdb copy retains only in-frame clones and omits some. That table furnishes V, J and clone size, whereas the DNA furnished D and trimming. The sample has under 150,000 clones, 75% to 90% seen once. Trimming shortened V by 3 bases and J by 5 bases, and 16 bases separated the two germline ends. The CDR3 is 15 residues long. The germline V gene encodes CDR1 KGHSH and CDR2 LQKENI. Those who participated ranged in age from roughly 18 to 89 years and resided in about two dozen US areas. Clinical history reported by participants formed the basis on which cohorts were assigned.

Material for sequencing was PBMCs or T cells enriched from blood (not recorded which). The V call is TRBV18, the J call TRBJ1-2, with D possibly TRBD1 on 5 matching bases. The TCR originated in a man aged 50-60 years in a cohort exposed to, infected with or recovered from COVID-19 (not recorded which). CDR3 sequence (DNA): TGTGCCAGCTCACCGGGGATCCTAGGGACTTATGGCTACACCTTC. It yields the protein CASSPGILGTYGYTF.